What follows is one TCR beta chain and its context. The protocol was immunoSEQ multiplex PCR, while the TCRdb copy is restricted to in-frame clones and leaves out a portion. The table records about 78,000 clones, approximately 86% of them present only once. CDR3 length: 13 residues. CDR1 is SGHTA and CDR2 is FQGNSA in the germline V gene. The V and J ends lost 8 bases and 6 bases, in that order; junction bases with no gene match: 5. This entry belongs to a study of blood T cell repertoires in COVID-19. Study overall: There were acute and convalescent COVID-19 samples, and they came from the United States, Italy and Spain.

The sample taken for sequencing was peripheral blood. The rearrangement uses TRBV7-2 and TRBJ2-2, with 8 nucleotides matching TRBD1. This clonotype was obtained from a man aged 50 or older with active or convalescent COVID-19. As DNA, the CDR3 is TGTGCCAGCCAGGACAGGGCCCCCGGGGAGCTGTTTTTT. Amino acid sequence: CASQDRAPGELFF.